This T cell receptor (beta chain) was recorded in a study of T cells in Graves' hyperthyroidism and ophthalmopathy. Whole-study results and caveats: Ophthalmopathy onset followed model prediction by a median about six months.

This clonotype was seen a few times. Its antigen is as yet unknown. Germline V gene lookup returns CDR1 MNHEY and CDR2 SVGEGT. The trim removed 5 bases at V and 7 bases at J, leaving 3 bases unmatched. The length of the CDR3 is 12 residues. Using around 10 ml of fresh peripheral blood, PBMCs were prepared. RNA transcripts were the template for amplifying TCR beta CDR3 regions. TCR CDR3 regions were first amplified by RT-PCR with HTBI primers. A single record per CDR3 protein comes from TCRdb applying MiXCR to the multiplex PCR reads. Seen here are about 640,000 distinct CDR3 sequences, under 25% observed once, and the top ten hold roughly a third.

The J gene is TRBJ2-7, the V gene TRBV6-2 or TRBV6-3, with TRBD2 matching 9 bases. The sequence came from a man in his thirties or forties with Graves' ophthalmopathy. The sequenced sample was blood. The CDR3 nucleotides read TGTGCCAGCAGTCGACTAGCGGCAGAGCAGTACTTC. Its protein product is CASSRLAAEQYF.